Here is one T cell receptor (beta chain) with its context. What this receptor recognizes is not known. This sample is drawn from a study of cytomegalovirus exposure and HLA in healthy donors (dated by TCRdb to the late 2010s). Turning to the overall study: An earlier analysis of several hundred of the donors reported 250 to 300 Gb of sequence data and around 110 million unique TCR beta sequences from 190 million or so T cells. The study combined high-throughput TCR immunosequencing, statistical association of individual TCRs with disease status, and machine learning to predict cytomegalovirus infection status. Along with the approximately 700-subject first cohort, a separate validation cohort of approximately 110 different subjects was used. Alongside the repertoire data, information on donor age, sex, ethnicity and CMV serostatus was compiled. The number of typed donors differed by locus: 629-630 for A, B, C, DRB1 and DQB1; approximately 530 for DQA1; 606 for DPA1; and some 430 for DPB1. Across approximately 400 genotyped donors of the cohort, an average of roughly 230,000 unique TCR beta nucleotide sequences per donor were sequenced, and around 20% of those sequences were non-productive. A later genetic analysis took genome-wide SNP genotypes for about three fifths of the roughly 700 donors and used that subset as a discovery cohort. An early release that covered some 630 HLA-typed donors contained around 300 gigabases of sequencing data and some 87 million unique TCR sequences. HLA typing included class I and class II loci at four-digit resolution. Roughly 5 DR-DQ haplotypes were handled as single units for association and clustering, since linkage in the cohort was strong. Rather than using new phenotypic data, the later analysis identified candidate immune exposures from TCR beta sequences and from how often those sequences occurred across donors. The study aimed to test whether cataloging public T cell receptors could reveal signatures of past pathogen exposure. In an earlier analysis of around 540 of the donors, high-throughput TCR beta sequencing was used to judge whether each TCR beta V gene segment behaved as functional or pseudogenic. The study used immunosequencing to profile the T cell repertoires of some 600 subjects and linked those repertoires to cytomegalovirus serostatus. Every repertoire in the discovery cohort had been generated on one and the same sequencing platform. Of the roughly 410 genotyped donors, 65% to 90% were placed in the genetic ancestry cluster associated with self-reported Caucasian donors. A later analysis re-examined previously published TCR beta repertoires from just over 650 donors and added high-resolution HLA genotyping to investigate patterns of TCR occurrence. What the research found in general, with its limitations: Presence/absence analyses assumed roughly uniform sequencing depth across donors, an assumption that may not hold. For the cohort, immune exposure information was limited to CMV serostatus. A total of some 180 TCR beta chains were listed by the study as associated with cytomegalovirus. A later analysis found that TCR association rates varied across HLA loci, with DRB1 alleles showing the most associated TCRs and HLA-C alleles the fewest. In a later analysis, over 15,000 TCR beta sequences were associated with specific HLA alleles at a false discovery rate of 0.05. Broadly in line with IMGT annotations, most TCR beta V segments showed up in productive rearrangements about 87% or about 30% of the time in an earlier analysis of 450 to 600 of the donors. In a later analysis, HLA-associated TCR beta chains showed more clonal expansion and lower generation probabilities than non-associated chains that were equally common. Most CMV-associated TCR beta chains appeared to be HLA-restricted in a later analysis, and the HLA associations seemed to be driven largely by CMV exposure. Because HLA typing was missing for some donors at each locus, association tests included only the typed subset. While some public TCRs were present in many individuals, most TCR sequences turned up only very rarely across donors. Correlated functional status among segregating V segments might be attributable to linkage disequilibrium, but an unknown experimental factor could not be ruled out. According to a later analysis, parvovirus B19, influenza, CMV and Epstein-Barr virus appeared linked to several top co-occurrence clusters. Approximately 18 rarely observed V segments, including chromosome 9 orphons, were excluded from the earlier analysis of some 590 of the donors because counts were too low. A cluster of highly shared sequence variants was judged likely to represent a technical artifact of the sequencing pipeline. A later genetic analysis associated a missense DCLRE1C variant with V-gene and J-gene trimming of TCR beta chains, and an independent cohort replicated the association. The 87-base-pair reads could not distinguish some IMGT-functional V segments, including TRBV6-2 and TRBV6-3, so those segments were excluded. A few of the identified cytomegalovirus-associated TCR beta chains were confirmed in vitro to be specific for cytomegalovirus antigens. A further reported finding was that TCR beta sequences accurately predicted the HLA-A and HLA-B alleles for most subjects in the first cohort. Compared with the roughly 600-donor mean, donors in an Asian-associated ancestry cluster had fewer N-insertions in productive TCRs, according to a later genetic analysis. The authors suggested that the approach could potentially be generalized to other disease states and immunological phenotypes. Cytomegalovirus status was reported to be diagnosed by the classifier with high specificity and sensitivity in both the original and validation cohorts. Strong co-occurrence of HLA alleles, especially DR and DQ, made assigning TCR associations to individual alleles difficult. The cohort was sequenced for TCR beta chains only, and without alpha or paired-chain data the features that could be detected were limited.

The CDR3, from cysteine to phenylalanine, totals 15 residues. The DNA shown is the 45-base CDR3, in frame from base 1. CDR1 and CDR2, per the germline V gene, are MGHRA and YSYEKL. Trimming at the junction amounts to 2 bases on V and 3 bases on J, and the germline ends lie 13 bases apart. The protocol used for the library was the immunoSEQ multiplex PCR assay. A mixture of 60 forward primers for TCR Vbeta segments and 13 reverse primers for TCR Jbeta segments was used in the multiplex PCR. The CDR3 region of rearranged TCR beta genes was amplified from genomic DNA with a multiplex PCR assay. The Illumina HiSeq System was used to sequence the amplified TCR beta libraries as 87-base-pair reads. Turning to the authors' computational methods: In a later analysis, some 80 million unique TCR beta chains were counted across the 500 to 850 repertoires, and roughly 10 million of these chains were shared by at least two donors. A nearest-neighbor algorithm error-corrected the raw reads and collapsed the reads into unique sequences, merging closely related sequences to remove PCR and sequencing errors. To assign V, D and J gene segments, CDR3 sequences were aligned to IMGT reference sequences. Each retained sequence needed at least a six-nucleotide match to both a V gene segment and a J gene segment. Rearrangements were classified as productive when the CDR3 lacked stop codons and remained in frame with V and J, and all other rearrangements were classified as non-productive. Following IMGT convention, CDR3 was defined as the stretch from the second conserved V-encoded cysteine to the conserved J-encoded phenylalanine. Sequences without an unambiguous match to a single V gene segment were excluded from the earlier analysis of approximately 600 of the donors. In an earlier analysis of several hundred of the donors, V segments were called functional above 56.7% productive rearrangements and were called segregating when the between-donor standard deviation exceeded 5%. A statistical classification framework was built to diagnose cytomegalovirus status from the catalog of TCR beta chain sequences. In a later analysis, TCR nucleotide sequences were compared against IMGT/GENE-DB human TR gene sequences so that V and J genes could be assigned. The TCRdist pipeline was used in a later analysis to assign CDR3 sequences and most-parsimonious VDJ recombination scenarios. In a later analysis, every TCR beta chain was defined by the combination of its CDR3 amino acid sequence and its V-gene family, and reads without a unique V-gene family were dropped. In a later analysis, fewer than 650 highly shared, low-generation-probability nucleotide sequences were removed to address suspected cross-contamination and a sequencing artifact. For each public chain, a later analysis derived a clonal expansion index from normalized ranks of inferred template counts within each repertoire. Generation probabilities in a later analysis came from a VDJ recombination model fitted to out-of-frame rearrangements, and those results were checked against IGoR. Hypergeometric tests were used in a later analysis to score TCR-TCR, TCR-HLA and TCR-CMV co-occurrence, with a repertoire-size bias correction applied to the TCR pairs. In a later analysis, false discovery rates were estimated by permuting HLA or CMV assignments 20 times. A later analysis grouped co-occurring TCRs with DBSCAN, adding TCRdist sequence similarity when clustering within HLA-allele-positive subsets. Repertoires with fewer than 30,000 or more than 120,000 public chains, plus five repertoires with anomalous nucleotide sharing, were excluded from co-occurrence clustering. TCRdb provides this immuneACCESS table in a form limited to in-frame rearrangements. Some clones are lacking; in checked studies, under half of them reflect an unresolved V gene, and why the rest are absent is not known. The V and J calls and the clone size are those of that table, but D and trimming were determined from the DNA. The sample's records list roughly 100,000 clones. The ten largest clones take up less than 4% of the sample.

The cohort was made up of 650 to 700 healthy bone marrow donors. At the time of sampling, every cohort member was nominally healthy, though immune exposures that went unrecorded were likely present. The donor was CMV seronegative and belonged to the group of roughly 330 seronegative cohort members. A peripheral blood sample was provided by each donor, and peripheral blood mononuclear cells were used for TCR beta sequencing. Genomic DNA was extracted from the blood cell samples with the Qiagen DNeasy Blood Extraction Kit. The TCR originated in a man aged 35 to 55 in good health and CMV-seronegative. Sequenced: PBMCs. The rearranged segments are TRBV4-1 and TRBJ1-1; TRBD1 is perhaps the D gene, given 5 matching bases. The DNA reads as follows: TGCGCCAGCAGCCAACCCCTGGGGGGATACACTGAAGCTTTCTTT. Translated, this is CASSQPLGGYTEAFF.